Listed below are T cell receptor beta chains from one sample, sequenced in a study of vaccination and CD4 T cells after COVID-19. Antigen specificity for these receptors is unknown. TCRdb reanalysed the PCR reads using MiXCR and keeps one entry per CDR3 protein. Of 17,000 or so distinct CDR3 sequences listed, around 45% were seen once; the top ten hold under 7%. Sequences were derived from CD4+ T cells from blood, cultured in vitro, sampled before SARS-CoV-2 vaccination. Every receptor here comes from a human donor who had recovered from COVID-19. The CDR3 runs from the conserved cysteine through the conserved F or W. D genes are given only for firm matches. Part of the rows lack a size; the others show once, few, many or a class for expanded clones.

cdr3_nt: TGCAGTGCTAGAGCGACACCGGGACAGGGGTACAATGAGCAGTTCTTC
cdr3_aa: CSARATPGQGYNEQFF
v_call: TRBV20-1
cdr3_length: 16
clone_size: -
j_call: TRBJ2-1
d_call: TRBD1

cdr3_nt: TGTGCCAGCCTACAGGGAGCCAGTGAATGGTATGGCTACACCTTC
cdr3_aa: CASLQGASEWYGYTF
v_call: TRBV19
cdr3_length: 15
clone_size: -
j_call: TRBJ1-2
d_call: -

cdr3_nt: TGTGCCAGCAGCGGGGTTGGGCGTAATTCACCCCTCCACTTT
cdr3_aa: CASSGVGRNSPLHF
v_call: TRBV6-1
cdr3_length: 14
clone_size: few
j_call: TRBJ1-6
d_call: -

cdr3_nt: TGTGCCAGCAACGACCGGGCCCTAGAATTCGGGACTGAAGCTTTCTTT
cdr3_aa: CASNDRALEFGTEAFF
v_call: TRBV2
cdr3_length: 16
clone_size: once
j_call: TRBJ1-1
d_call: -

cdr3_nt: TGTGCCAGCAGCGTTCAGGGTAAAGAGACCCAGTACTTC
cdr3_aa: CASSVQGKETQYF
v_call: TRBV7-6
cdr3_length: 13
clone_size: -
j_call: TRBJ2-5
d_call: -

cdr3_nt: TGTGCCAGCAGCCCACCCCAATTAGATGGCTACACCTTC
cdr3_aa: CASSPPQLDGYTF
v_call: TRBV2
cdr3_length: 13
clone_size: -
j_call: TRBJ1-2
d_call: -

cdr3_nt: TGTGCCAGCAGCGTAGGGCTAGCGGGAGATACGCAGTATTTT
cdr3_aa: CASSVGLAGDTQYF
v_call: TRBV9
cdr3_length: 14
clone_size: -
j_call: TRBJ2-3
d_call: TRBD2

cdr3_nt: TGTGCCAGCAGTTTAGAGTGGGGTGTATATGGAGGCTACACCTTC
cdr3_aa: CASSLEWGVYGGYTF
v_call: TRBV28
cdr3_length: 15
clone_size: few
j_call: TRBJ1-2
d_call: -

cdr3_nt: TGTGCCAGCAGCGACCCAATGAGGGGGAAAGATACGCAGTATTTT
cdr3_aa: CASSDPMRGKDTQYF
v_call: TRBV7-9
cdr3_length: 15
clone_size: -
j_call: TRBJ2-3
d_call: -

cdr3_nt: TGTGCCAGCTCACGGGTTCGGGAGGCACCCCTCCACTTT
cdr3_aa: CASSRVREAPLHF
v_call: TRBV18
cdr3_length: 13
clone_size: -
j_call: TRBJ1-6
d_call: -

cdr3_nt: TGCAGTGCTAGCGCTGACGCCTACGAGCAGTACTTC
cdr3_aa: CSASADAYEQYF
v_call: TRBV20-1
cdr3_length: 12
clone_size: -
j_call: TRBJ2-7
d_call: -

cdr3_nt: TGTGCCAGCAGTGCGACAGGGGATCTAAGGCGATATGGCTACACCTTC
cdr3_aa: CASSATGDLRRYGYTF
v_call: TRBV27
cdr3_length: 16
clone_size: few
j_call: TRBJ1-2
d_call: TRBD1

cdr3_nt: TGTGCCAGCAACCGTATGGGGTCCGGGGAGCTGTTTTTT
cdr3_aa: CASNRMGSGELFF
v_call: TRBV6-1
cdr3_length: 13
clone_size: few
j_call: TRBJ2-2
d_call: -

cdr3_nt: TGTGCCAGCAGTCAAACAGGGGGCCAAGAGACCCAGTACTTC
cdr3_aa: CASSQTGGQETQYF
v_call: TRBV11-2
cdr3_length: 14
clone_size: -
j_call: TRBJ2-5
d_call: TRBD1

cdr3_nt: TGTGCCAGCAGCCAGGGGGGTAGGAACACTGAAGCTTTCTTT
cdr3_aa: CASSQGGRNTEAFF
v_call: TRBV5-4
cdr3_length: 14
clone_size: -
j_call: TRBJ1-1
d_call: TRBD1

cdr3_nt: TGTGCCAGTAGTCGCGTTTCAGGGGAGGGCCAGCCCCAGCATTTT
cdr3_aa: CASSRVSGEGQPQHF
v_call: TRBV19
cdr3_length: 15
clone_size: few
j_call: TRBJ1-5
d_call: -

cdr3_nt: TGCAGTGCTAGAGATCAGCAGACCTATAATTCACCCCTCCACTTT
cdr3_aa: CSARDQQTYNSPLHF
v_call: TRBV20-1
cdr3_length: 15
clone_size: medium-sized
j_call: TRBJ1-6
d_call: -

cdr3_nt: TGTGCCGCCCGTCCCCCCAGGGCTAACTATGGCTACACCTTC
cdr3_aa: CAARPPRANYGYTF
v_call: TRBV10-3
cdr3_length: 14
clone_size: -
j_call: TRBJ1-2
d_call: -

cdr3_nt: TGTGCCAGCAGCTTGGCCGGGCCTGTCTATGGCTACACCTTC
cdr3_aa: CASSLAGPVYGYTF
v_call: TRBV7-2
cdr3_length: 14
clone_size: -
j_call: TRBJ1-2
d_call: -

cdr3_nt: TGCGCCAGCAGCCAAGATCTGCCTAGAGATTCACCCCTCCACTTT
cdr3_aa: CASSQDLPRDSPLHF
v_call: TRBV4-1
cdr3_length: 15
clone_size: once
j_call: TRBJ1-6
d_call: -

cdr3_nt: TGTGCCAGCAGCTACCAGGCCGTCCACAGGGGCTCTCACACTGAAGCTTTCTTT
cdr3_aa: CASSYQAVHRGSHTEAFF
v_call: TRBV7-8
cdr3_length: 18
clone_size: once
j_call: TRBJ1-1
d_call: TRBD1

cdr3_nt: TGTGCCAGCAGCACAGACCGACAGGGCGCACAGACCCAGTACTTC
cdr3_aa: CASSTDRQGAQTQYF
v_call: TRBV7-9
cdr3_length: 15
clone_size: -
j_call: TRBJ2-5
d_call: TRBD1

cdr3_nt: TGTGCCAGCACCCCCTTCGACTCTATGAACACTGAAGCTTTCTTT
cdr3_aa: CASTPFDSMNTEAFF
v_call: TRBV27
cdr3_length: 15
clone_size: few
j_call: TRBJ1-1
d_call: -

cdr3_nt: TGTGCCAGCAGCGGAAGCACTAACTATGGCTACACCTTC
cdr3_aa: CASSGSTNYGYTF
v_call: TRBV9
cdr3_length: 13
clone_size: -
j_call: TRBJ1-2
d_call: -

cdr3_nt: TGTGCCAGCAGCTTCGCCAGGGGAGTGCACAATGAGCAGTTCTTC
cdr3_aa: CASSFARGVHNEQFF
v_call: TRBV7-8
cdr3_length: 15
clone_size: -
j_call: TRBJ2-1
d_call: -

cdr3_nt: TGTGCCAGCAGTTACGTCGCACCGGGACCCCGGGGCTACACCTTC
cdr3_aa: CASSYVAPGPRGYTF
v_call: TRBV6-2/TRBV6-3
cdr3_length: 15
clone_size: -
j_call: TRBJ1-2
d_call: -

cdr3_nt: TGTGCCAGCAGTGCGGACGCCAGAAACATTCAGTACTTC
cdr3_aa: CASSADARNIQYF
v_call: TRBV27
cdr3_length: 13
clone_size: -
j_call: TRBJ2-4
d_call: -

cdr3_nt: TGTGCCAGCAGAAAACTTGGACAGGGGGCGACTCAGCCCCAGCATTTT
cdr3_aa: CASRKLGQGATQPQHF
v_call: TRBV6-2/TRBV6-3
cdr3_length: 16
clone_size: few
j_call: TRBJ1-5
d_call: TRBD1

cdr3_nt: TGTGCCAGTAACTTCCCCTCTGGAGGCAGGACTAACTATGGCTACACCTTC
cdr3_aa: CASNFPSGGRTNYGYTF
v_call: TRBV19
cdr3_length: 17
clone_size: few
j_call: TRBJ1-2
d_call: -

cdr3_nt: TGTGCCAGCAGCTTCGCACAGGGGGCAGCTAATGAAAAACTGTTTTTT
cdr3_aa: CASSFAQGAANEKLFF
v_call: TRBV7-9
cdr3_length: 16
clone_size: -
j_call: TRBJ1-4
d_call: TRBD1

cdr3_nt: TGTGCCAGCAGTTTATACGGGGGGACAAATCAGCCCCAGCATTTT
cdr3_aa: CASSLYGGTNQPQHF
v_call: TRBV27
cdr3_length: 15
clone_size: -
j_call: TRBJ1-5
d_call: -

cdr3_nt: TGTGCCAGCAGCTACCTGAGGACAGGGGCTGAAGCTTTCTTT
cdr3_aa: CASSYLRTGAEAFF
v_call: TRBV7-9
cdr3_length: 14
clone_size: -
j_call: TRBJ1-1
d_call: TRBD1

cdr3_nt: TGTGCCGCAGGGACTAGACCTGCTAGCACAGATACGCAGTATTTT
cdr3_aa: CAAGTRPASTDTQYF
v_call: TRBV28
cdr3_length: 15
clone_size: -
j_call: TRBJ2-3
d_call: TRBD2

cdr3_nt: TGTGCCAGCAGCTTACTTACAGGGGGCTATGGCTACACCTTC
cdr3_aa: CASSLLTGGYGYTF
v_call: TRBV7-8
cdr3_length: 14
clone_size: -
j_call: TRBJ1-2
d_call: TRBD1

cdr3_nt: TGTGCAAGTGGGCTAGCGGGATCCTACGAGCAGTACTTC
cdr3_aa: CASGLAGSYEQYF
v_call: TRBV5-4
cdr3_length: 13
clone_size: -
j_call: TRBJ2-7
d_call: TRBD2

cdr3_nt: TGTGCCAGCAGCCAAGACAGTTACTATTCCTACGAGCAGTACTTC
cdr3_aa: CASSQDSYYSYEQYF
v_call: TRBV7-9
cdr3_length: 15
clone_size: -
j_call: TRBJ2-7
d_call: -

cdr3_nt: TGTGCCAGCGTGGGGGGAGGGGATGAAAAACTGTTTTTT
cdr3_aa: CASVGGGDEKLFF
v_call: TRBV28
cdr3_length: 13
clone_size: -
j_call: TRBJ1-4
d_call: -

cdr3_nt: TGCGCCAGCAGTGTGGCCCGAAACCCGAACACTGAAGCTTTCTTT
cdr3_aa: CASSVARNPNTEAFF
v_call: TRBV10-1
cdr3_length: 15
clone_size: medium-sized
j_call: TRBJ1-1
d_call: -

cdr3_nt: TGTGCCAGCGCGGGGCGAAAGAACACTGAAGCTTTCTTT
cdr3_aa: CASAGRKNTEAFF
v_call: TRBV6-1
cdr3_length: 13
clone_size: -
j_call: TRBJ1-1
d_call: -

cdr3_nt: TGCAGTGCTCGACGACAGGAGCAGTACTTC
cdr3_aa: CSARRQEQYF
v_call: TRBV20-1
cdr3_length: 10
clone_size: -
j_call: TRBJ2-7
d_call: -

cdr3_nt: TGTGCCAGCGGAACAGGGCACAACTATGGCTACACCTTC
cdr3_aa: CASGTGHNYGYTF
v_call: TRBV27
cdr3_length: 13
clone_size: few
j_call: TRBJ1-2
d_call: -

cdr3_nt: TGTGCCAGCAGCCTATCTAAGGGACTGGGGGGCTACACCTTC
cdr3_aa: CASSLSKGLGGYTF
v_call: TRBV11-3
cdr3_length: 14
clone_size: -
j_call: TRBJ1-2
d_call: -

cdr3_nt: TGTGCCAGCAGGCAGACTAGCGGGAGAATAGAGCAGTACTTC
cdr3_aa: CASRQTSGRIEQYF
v_call: TRBV6-1
cdr3_length: 14
clone_size: few
j_call: TRBJ2-7
d_call: TRBD2

cdr3_nt: TGTGCCACCAGCTCCTTAACAGGGGTCCAAGAGACCCAGTACTTC
cdr3_aa: CATSSLTGVQETQYF
v_call: TRBV15
cdr3_length: 15
clone_size: -
j_call: TRBJ2-5
d_call: TRBD1

cdr3_nt: TGTGCCAGCTCACCCGGACAGGGGGGGGCTGAAGCTTTCTTT
cdr3_aa: CASSPGQGGAEAFF
v_call: TRBV18
cdr3_length: 14
clone_size: -
j_call: TRBJ1-1
d_call: TRBD1